This T cell receptor (beta chain) was obtained from a study of blood T cell repertoires in COVID-19. Study-level background: Both acute and convalescent COVID-19 samples were obtained from the United States, Italy and Spain. T cells, B-cell-depleted T cells, or PBMCs supplied cDNA or gDNA.

Original analysis: Counts of nucleated cells, estimated from reference gene primer amplification, were obtained. The data were produced by immunoSEQ multiplex PCR, yet TCRdb's version contains in-frame clones alone and is incomplete. V, J and clone size were drawn from that table, and D and trimming were deduced from the DNA. The sample has 45,000 to 55,000 clones; approximately 90% are singletons. Germline V gene lookup returns CDR1 SQVTM and CDR2 ANQGSEA. After removal of 6 bases from V and 4 bases from J, the junction contained 10 bases not matched to a gene. The CDR3 has 16 residues. This clone appeared a single time.

The rearrangement links TRBV29-1 to TRBJ2-6; the match to TRBD1 covers 9 bases. The sequence was obtained from a woman aged 40 to 50 with active COVID-19. The specimen was peripheral blood. CDR3 coding DNA: TGCAGCGTCCGGCCGGGACAGGGCGAAGGGGCCAACGTCCTGACTTTC. As protein: CSVRPGQGEGANVLTF.